This record concerns one T cell receptor (beta chain) sequence. Its target is not known. In terms of origin and age, donors were healthy Caucasian individuals from Russia aged roughly 6 to 90. V lost 1 base, J lost 4 bases, and 22 bases lay in between. Germline loops: CDR1 SGHTA, CDR2 FQGNSA. CDR3 length equals 18 residues. The use of a sample-barcoded 5' primer and a J-beta primer mix characterized a second PCR of roughly 7 to 11 cycles. A tag from a template-switch adaptor with 12 random nucleotides marked each cDNA molecule. TCRdb re-analysed the 5' RACE reads in MiXCR, keeping a single row per CDR3 protein. The sample records fewer than 800,000 distinct CDR3 sequences, 45% to 50% being singletons. This record comes from a study of blood T cells in healthy people across ages. Overall study results and limits: The CMV status of each donor remained undetermined, and this could have confounded shifts in expanded clonotypes. Getting older went along with TCR beta diversity per million T cells dropping roughly linearly.

Sequenced material: blood. The chain carries TRBV7-2 and TRBJ1-2, with D possibly matching TRBD1 (5 bases). The clonotype was recovered from a woman aged 55-69 years in good health. CDR3: CASSLEGRGVLGAYGYTF. In DNA form, the CDR3 reads TGTGCCAGCAGCTTAGAAGGGCGAGGGGTTTTAGGCGCCTATGGCTACACCTTC.